A selection of T cell receptor beta chains follows, all from one sample in a study of regulatory T cells in long-lasting Graves disease. TCRdb re-analysed the multiplex PCR reads in MiXCR, keeping a single row per CDR3 protein. The table includes under 500,000 distinct CDR3 sequences, about a fifth detected once. The specimen comprised peripheral blood mononuclear cells (PBMCs), sampled when the disease was refractory, from a patient treated with antithyroid drugs. These receptors were collected from a female donor with Graves disease. CDR3s include the opening cysteine and the closing phenylalanine or tryptophan. Each record gives: clone size, V gene, J gene, D gene, CDR3 DNA, CDR3 protein. D genes are given only for firm matches. A row's size may be missing; if present it is once, few, many or a size class.

few,TRBV20-1,TRBJ1-5,TRBD1,TGCAGTGCTGAGACTGACAGGGGAAACTCTCAGCCCCAGCATTTT,CSAETDRGNSQPQHF
many,TRBV2,TRBJ2-7,NA,TGTGCCAGCAGGCGCGGCGGGGGCGCGGACTCCTACGAGCAGTACTTC,CASRRGGGADSYEQYF
many,TRBV12-3/TRBV12-4,TRBJ2-2,NA,TGTGCCAGCAGGGCCGACAGAAACACCGGGGAGCTGTTTTTT,CASRADRNTGELFF
many,TRBV28,TRBJ2-7,NA,TGTGCCAGCAGTCCCCCACCTCTCGTCTACGAGCAGTACTTC,CASSPPPLVYEQYF
many,TRBV28,TRBJ1-2,TRBD1,TGTGCCAGCAGGTCGGACAGGGGGCTTTATGGCTACACCTTC,CASRSDRGLYGYTF
few,TRBV27,TRBJ2-7,TRBD2,TGTGCCAGCAGCCCGGGGGGAGCGAGCTCCTACGAGCAGTACTTC,CASSPGGASSYEQYF
many,TRBV28,TRBJ2-7,NA,TGTGCCAGCAGTTTAAGGGGAATTCCCTACGAGCAGTACTTC,CASSLRGIPYEQYF
many,TRBV27,TRBJ2-7,TRBD1,TGTGCCAGCAGCTGGGACAGGGTAAACTACGAGCAGTACTTC,CASSWDRVNYEQYF
NA,TRBV7-3,TRBJ2-1,NA,TGTGCCAGCAGCCCAACAGGAGGACAGCAGTTCTTC,CASSPTGGQQFF
many,TRBV28,TRBJ1-1,NA,TGTGCCAGCAGTTTAAGAGTCTGGGGTAGGGTCGACACTGAAGCTTTCTTT,CASSLRVWGRVDTEAFF
few,TRBV19,TRBJ2-4,NA,TGTGCCAGTAGTATCCGGGACGGACGTGTCAAAAACATTCAGTACTTC,CASSIRDGRVKNIQYF
many,TRBV5-5,TRBJ1-2,TRBD1,TGTGCCAGCGGGACAGGGACGAACTATGGCTACACCTTC,CASGTGTNYGYTF
many,TRBV4-1,TRBJ2-7,TRBD2,TGTGCCAGCAGTCCCGGGACTAGCGGTCTCTACGAGCAGTACTTC,CASSPGTSGLYEQYF
NA,TRBV19,TRBJ2-7,TRBD2,TGTGCCAGTAGCCCGACTAGCCGAGACGAGCAGTACTTC,CASSPTSRDEQYF
many,TRBV6-1,TRBJ1-1,NA,TGTGCCAGCAGAACCTATGAAGCTTTCTTT,CASRTYEAFF
NA,TRBV7-9,TRBJ2-2,NA,TGTGCCAGCAGCTTAGGTCTCATGGCGGCCGAGCTGTTTTTT,CASSLGLMAAELFF
many,TRBV2,TRBJ2-7,NA,TGCGCCAGCAGTAGGTCAGGGTCCTCCTACGAGCAGTACTTC,CASSRSGSSYEQYF
few,TRBV10-3,TRBJ2-6,NA,TGTGCCATCAGCTACCTGAGAGGGGGACGCTCTGGGGCCAACGTCCTGACTTTC,CAISYLRGGRSGANVLTF